Listed below are T cell receptor beta chains from one sample, sequenced in a study of OX40 agonist ivuxolimab in advanced cancers. Assay used: immunoSEQ multiplex PCR; TCRdb lists only in-frame clones, some missing. The sample lists about 46,000 clones; approximately 80% were seen once. The sequences come from CD4+ or CD8+ T cells sorted from blood, collected in a trial of the OX40 agonist ivuxolimab. The receptors stem from an adult with an advanced solid tumor such as melanoma, head and neck, liver or kidney cancer. Each CDR3 is given with its conserved first and last residue. Each record gives: clone size, V gene, CDR3 protein. Size tells how often a clone was seen (once, few, many) or the class of an expanded clone, and some rows leave it out.

size: NA
V: TRBV7-9
CDR3: CASSPGANEKLFF

size: NA
V: TRBV7-2
CDR3: CASSLRPGGTEAFF

size: once
V: TRBV6-6
CDR3: CASTRDTRTYNSPLHF

size: once
V: TRBV2
CDR3: CASSGSAETQYF

size: NA
V: TRBV11-1
CDR3: CASRPGQGAYEQYF

size: NA
V: TRBV28
CDR3: CASSSSLRRDQPQHF

size: few
V: TRBV19
CDR3: CASSPLQGQGYGYTF

size: few
V: TRBV19
CDR3: CASSWASTDTQYF

size: few
V: TRBV11-2
CDR3: CASSPRRNPNYGYTF

size: NA
V: TRBV19
CDR3: CASTGGGRGLLGGNQPQHF

size: NA
V: TRBV2
CDR3: CASSERSRGTSTNYGYTF

size: NA
V: TRBV7-9
CDR3: CASSLVNPYNSPLHF

size: NA
V: TRBV11-2
CDR3: CASSLGWVAKAEQYF

size: NA
V: TRBV5-6
CDR3: CASSFLSSRGLYYGYTF

size: NA
V: TRBV13
CDR3: CASSLEAGVPRGQAFF

size: NA
V: TRBV7-3
CDR3: CASSLGLAGVGGTGELFF

size: NA
V: TRBV28
CDR3: CASSLTRVEVNSPLHF

size: NA
V: TRBV19
CDR3: CASSTRTDTQYF

size: NA
V: TRBV28
CDR3: CASSGGAEGNTIYF

size: NA
V: TRBV2
CDR3: CASSERAARVQDTQYF

size: few
V: TRBV6-5
CDR3: CASSYWGTGELFF

size: NA
V: TRBV5-1
CDR3: CASSKSTGVGTEAFF

size: NA
V: TRBV28
CDR3: CASSLVREAFF

size: NA
V: TRBV7-9
CDR3: CASSSRDRVNYGYTF

size: NA
V: TRBV27
CDR3: CASSTWGQGKYEQYF

size: NA
V: TRBV5-8
CDR3: CASSLEGPSMLYF

size: NA
V: TRBV2
CDR3: CASSDGVPWTF

size: NA
V: TRBV28
CDR3: CASSLAHSLLEQYF

size: NA
V: TRBV5-1
CDR3: CASSSQGQRTEAFF

size: NA
V: TRBV5-1
CDR3: CASSLDRGTFELFF

size: NA
V: TRBV5-5
CDR3: CASSSGQGAAGNTIYF

size: NA
V: TRBV7-2
CDR3: CASSLLGGDTQYF

size: NA
V: TRBV11-3
CDR3: CASSPGPGQGTRTGELFF

size: NA
V: TRBV7-3
CDR3: CASSSTSGSNEQFF

size: once
V: TRBV4-2
CDR3: CASSEQGTDTQYF